This T cell receptor beta chain comes out of a study of T cell repertoires in cytomegalovirus infection. TCRdb independently ran MiXCR on the reads; one entry per CDR3 protein. The repertoire holds 300,000 to 400,000 distinct CDR3 sequences, with roughly 25% as singletons. This clonotype was counted between two and nine times. Its target is not known. Study-level results: The study found HLA-C-restricted CMV-specific TCR beta clonotypes dominating the ex vivo response. Cumulative public TCR beta family frequency identified CMV carriers with the relevant HLA.

Germline-derived CDR1 and CDR2 are LNHDA and SQIVND (reference sequence). Trimming cost V 10 bases and J 5 bases, with 14 bases left between them. CDR3 size: 13 residues. Here the sequenced sample was cultured PBMCs, taken from culture after CMV antigen stimulation. This clonotype originated in a human donor in good health (CMV status not recorded). Some clones in this sample may be carry-over from other donors' samples. The chain uses TRBV19 and TRBJ2-2, with D perhaps matching TRBD1 or TRBD2 (5 bases each). The CDR3 coding sequence is TGTGCCACCTCGAGGGGCTGGACCGGGGAGCTGTTTTTT. Amino acids: CATSRGWTGELFF.